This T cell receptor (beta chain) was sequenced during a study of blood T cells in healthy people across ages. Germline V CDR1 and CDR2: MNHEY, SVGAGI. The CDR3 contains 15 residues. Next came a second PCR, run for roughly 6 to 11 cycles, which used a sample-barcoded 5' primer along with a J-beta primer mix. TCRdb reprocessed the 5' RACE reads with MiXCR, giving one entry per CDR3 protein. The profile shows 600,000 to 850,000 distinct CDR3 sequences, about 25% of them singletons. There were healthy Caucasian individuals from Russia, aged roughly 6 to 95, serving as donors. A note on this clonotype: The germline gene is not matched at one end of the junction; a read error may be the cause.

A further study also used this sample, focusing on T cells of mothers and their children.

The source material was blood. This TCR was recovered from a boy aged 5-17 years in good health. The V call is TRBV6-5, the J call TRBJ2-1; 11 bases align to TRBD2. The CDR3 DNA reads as TGTGCCAGCAGTCCACTAGCGGGAGACTACGATGAGCAGTTCTTC. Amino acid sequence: CASSPLAGDYDEQFF.